The rows below give T cell receptor beta chains drawn from one sample of a study of immune cell composition in non-small cell lung cancer. Some clones are missing from TCRdb's copy, which holds only in-frame ones; the method was immunoSEQ multiplex PCR. The sample lists some 16,000 clones, about three quarters occurring once. This sample was also put to use in a study of CD4 T cells in lung cancer.

Material: non-adjacent lung tissue. The receptors were gathered from a human donor with non-small cell lung cancer. The CDR3 runs from the conserved cysteine through the conserved F or W. Fields, in order: J gene, V gene, CDR3 protein.

j_call: TRBJ2-3
v_call: TRBV6-6
cdr3_aa: CASSPGQGRTDTQYF

j_call: TRBJ1-2
v_call: TRBV29-1
cdr3_aa: CSVETLDDGYTF

j_call: TRBJ2-1
v_call: TRBV6-1
cdr3_aa: CASNKDRGLNEQFF

j_call: TRBJ1-2
v_call: TRBV28
cdr3_aa: CASSLADGTNYGYTF

j_call: TRBJ2-1
v_call: TRBV4-1
cdr3_aa: CASSQDFNRERWQFF

j_call: TRBJ1-2
v_call: TRBV11-3
cdr3_aa: CASSLAGQGNYGYTF

j_call: TRBJ1-2
v_call: TRBV2
cdr3_aa: CASSLTGTGFYYGYTF

j_call: TRBJ2-2
v_call: TRBV7-3
cdr3_aa: CASSSQGITGELFF

j_call: TRBJ1-3
v_call: TRBV6-1
cdr3_aa: CASSDPTGGSGNTIYF

j_call: TRBJ1-2
v_call: TRBV11-3
cdr3_aa: CAISVGTLTVYGYTF

j_call: .
v_call: TRBV2
cdr3_aa: CASSPDRAGSYEQYF